These 17 T cell receptor beta chains originate from one sample sequenced in a study of identical twins. TCRdb re-derived calls from the 5' RACE reads in MiXCR, one entry per CDR3 protein. Seen here are a few hundred thousand distinct CDR3 sequences, about 9% observed once, and the top ten hold approximately 9.3%. The sample consisted of naive T cells sorted from blood. These receptors were collected from a woman between 45 and 65 years old in good health.

The genes are TRBV11-2 and TRBJ1-2; D may be TRBD1 (5 bases). Trimming left V 3 bases short and J 4 bases short, with 12 bases between. The germline V gene encodes CDR1 SGHAT and CDR2 FQNNGV. The CDR3 spans 14 residues. As DNA, the CDR3 is TGTGCCAGCAGCTTTTGGGACGCTGGCTATGGCTACACCTTC. This translates into CASSFWDAGYGYTF.

V gene TRBV5-6 combines with J gene TRBJ2-1; perhaps TRBD1 as D (5 bases). The CDR3 is made up of 17 amino acids. CDR1 is SGHDT and CDR2 is YYEEEE in the germline V gene. V dropped 0 bases and J dropped 0 bases, with 13 bases sitting between them. The CDR3 region is CASSLELGPLSYNEQFF. CDR3 nucleotides: TGTGCCAGCAGCTTGGAACTGGGGCCACTCTCCTACAATGAGCAGTTCTTC.

The chain couples TRBV9 to TRBJ2-2; TRBD2 matches at 9 bases. Per the germline V gene, CDR1 is SGDLS and CDR2 is YYNGEE. Trimming removed 0 bases from V and 6 bases from J; junction bases left unmatched: 3. The CDR3 contains 15 residues. The DNA of the CDR3 is TGTGCCAGCAGCGTAGTTAGCGGGAGTTCCGGGGAGCTGTTTTTT. Translating it yields CASSVVSGSSGELFF.

This clonotype was counted a few times. The CDR3 bases are TGCAGTGCTGTCCCATTTTCCGGGACTTTTACCTACGAGCAGTACTTC. Protein: CSAVPFSGTFTYEQYF. The chain combines TRBV20-1 with TRBJ2-7, with D possibly being TRBD2 (6 bases). Germline lookup yields CDR1 DFQATT and CDR2 SNEGSKA (reference sequence). This CDR3 contains 16 residues. Trimming cost V 5 bases and J 2 bases, with 22 bases left between them.

This clonotype has just a few counts. The chain links TRBV27 to TRBJ2-1; D gene ambiguous. The CDR3 is 15 amino acids. V was trimmed by 5 bases and J by 0 bases, leaving 11 bases between them. CDR1 MNHEY and CDR2 SMNVEV come from the germline V gene (reference sequence). CDR3: CASSTYASSYNEQFF. The CDR3 coding sequence is TGTGCCAGCAGTACCTACGCAAGCTCCTACAATGAGCAGTTCTTC.

There are many counts of this clonotype. This chain's CDR3 is CASRGGATTEAFF. In DNA form, the CDR3 reads TGTGCCAGCAGAGGGGGGGCGACGACTGAAGCTTTCTTT. The V gene is TRBV6-6, the J gene TRBJ1-1, with a possible D match to TRBD1 (6 bases). The germline CDR1 and CDR2 sequences are MNHNY and SVGAGI (reference sequence). CDR3 length: 13 residues. V was shortened by 6 bases and J by 5 bases, with 13 bases between the two germline ends.

The chain joins TRBV12-3 or TRBV12-4 to TRBJ2-5; no reliable D call. There are 13 residues in the CDR3. Trimming took off 6 bases at V and 6 bases at J, with 14 bases between the two ends. CDR3 nucleotides: TGTGCCAGCAGCATCGACATACTACAGACCCAGTACTTC. It yields the protein CASSIDILQTQYF.

This clonotype was recorded a few times. The rearrangement joins TRBV5-1 to TRBJ2-3, with D perhaps matching TRBD1 (5 bases). The CDR3 loop spans 16 amino acids. Germline CDR1 reads SGHRS; CDR2 reads YFSETQ. With 0 bases removed from V and 3 bases from J, the gap between germline ends came to 14 bases. The CDR3 DNA reads as TGCGCCAGCAGCTTGGATGGCCAGGGTTTTACAGATACGCAGTATTTT. It encodes CASSLDGQGFTDTQYF.

The chain uses TRBV4-1 and TRBJ2-7; 7 positions agree with TRBD1. Looked up from germline, CDR1 is MGHRA and CDR2 is YSYEKL. V lost 2 bases, J lost 3 bases, and 7 bases stayed unmatched. The CDR3 covers 15 residues. In nucleotides, the CDR3 is TGCGCCAGCAGCCAAACCTTACAGGGGAGCTACGAGCAGTACGTC. This encodes CASSQTLQGSYEQYV.

This clonotype was observed a few times. The rearrangement uses TRBV20-1 and TRBJ2-7; possibly TRBD1 for D (6 bases). CDR1 is DFQATT and CDR2 is SNEGSKA in the germline V gene (reference sequence). Deletions cut 3 bases from V and 1 base from J, with 10 bases between. The CDR3 runs to 13 residues. The CDR3 DNA reads TGCAGTGCTAGTCCCAGGGGTTCCTACGAGCAGTACTTC. It encodes CSASPRGSYEQYF.

This clonotype came up many times. CDR3 sequence: CASSTLTDTQYF. The CDR3 DNA sequence: TGTGCCAGCAGTACCTTGACCGATACGCAGTATTTT. The rearrangement links TRBV12-3 or TRBV12-4 to TRBJ2-3; D ambiguous. V lost 5 bases, J lost 6 bases, and 9 bases lay in between. The CDR3 is 12 amino acids.

This clonotype has just a few counts. The J gene is TRBJ2-3, the V gene TRBV4-1, with 12 bases matching TRBD2. The CDR3 contains 17 residues. The germline gives CDR1 MGHRA, CDR2 YSYEKL. Unmatched junction bases numbered 5, after V lost 0 bases and J lost 4 bases. The CDR3 loop is CASSQDWLAGGADTQYF. The DNA for the CDR3 is TGCGCCAGCAGCCAAGATTGGCTAGCGGGAGGGGCAGATACGCAGTATTTT.

The V call is TRBV11-2, the J call TRBJ2-5; TRBD2 might be the D (7 bases). CDR3 length equals 18 residues. Trimming cost V 3 bases and J 4 bases, with 24 bases left between them. CDR1 is SGHAT and CDR2 is FQNNGV in the germline V gene. CDR3 bases: TGTGCCAGCAGCTTGGGGGGCGGGGCGGGAGTTCGTACAGAGACCCAGTACTTC. Protein: CASSLGGGAGVRTETQYF.

This chain joins TRBV24-1 and TRBJ2-1; 7 positions agree with TRBD2. The CDR3 has 12 residues. The ends lost 5 bases at V and 12 bases at J; junction bases unmatched: 6. Germline CDR1 reads KGHDR; CDR2 reads SFDVKD. Here the CDR3 DNA reads TGTGCCACCAGTGGCGGGAGTGGCGTGCAGTTCTTC. Its protein is CATSGGSGVQFF.

This clonotype was counted only a few times. CDR3 in amino acids: CASSQGGRAFF. The CDR3 DNA is TGTGCCAGCAGCCAAGGAGGGAGGGCGTTCTTC. V usage is TRBV3-1 and J usage is TRBJ2-1; 7 bases line up with TRBD2. The germline gives CDR1 LGHDT, CDR2 YNNKEL (reference sequence). J lost 15 bases, V lost 1 base, and 3 bases had no gene match. The CDR3 is 11 amino acids.

There are a few counts of this clonotype. CDR3 sequence: CASSTNGQQETQYF. The CDR3 DNA is TGTGCCAGCTCAACGAACGGACAGCAAGAGACCCAGTACTTC. The chain recombines TRBV18 with TRBJ2-5, with D possibly matching TRBD1 (6 bases). V lost 5 bases and J 2 bases, leaving 12 bases between the germline ends. Germline loops: CDR1 KGHSH, CDR2 LQKENI. The CDR3 consists of 14 residues. Together with reference TRBV18 and TRBJ2-5, the CDR3 gives the full variable domain: NAGVMQNPRHLVRRRGQEARLRCSPMKGHSHVYWYRQLPEEGLKFMVYLQKENIIDESGMPKERFSAEFPKEGPSILRIQQVVRGDSAAYFCASSTNGQQETQYFGPGTRLLVL.

This clonotype occurred a few times. This may arise from a read error, as a much more abundant clone is one base away. The chain combines TRBV6-5 with TRBJ2-1, with 11 bases matching TRBD2. J was trimmed by 6 bases and V by 0 bases; bases with no gene match: 1. The CDR3 contains 15 residues. Germline V CDR1 and CDR2: MNHEY, SVGAGI. The CDR3 nucleotides read TGTGCCAGCAGTTACTCCCTAGCGGGAGGCAATGAGCAGTTCTTC. Translating gives CASSYSLAGGNEQFF.